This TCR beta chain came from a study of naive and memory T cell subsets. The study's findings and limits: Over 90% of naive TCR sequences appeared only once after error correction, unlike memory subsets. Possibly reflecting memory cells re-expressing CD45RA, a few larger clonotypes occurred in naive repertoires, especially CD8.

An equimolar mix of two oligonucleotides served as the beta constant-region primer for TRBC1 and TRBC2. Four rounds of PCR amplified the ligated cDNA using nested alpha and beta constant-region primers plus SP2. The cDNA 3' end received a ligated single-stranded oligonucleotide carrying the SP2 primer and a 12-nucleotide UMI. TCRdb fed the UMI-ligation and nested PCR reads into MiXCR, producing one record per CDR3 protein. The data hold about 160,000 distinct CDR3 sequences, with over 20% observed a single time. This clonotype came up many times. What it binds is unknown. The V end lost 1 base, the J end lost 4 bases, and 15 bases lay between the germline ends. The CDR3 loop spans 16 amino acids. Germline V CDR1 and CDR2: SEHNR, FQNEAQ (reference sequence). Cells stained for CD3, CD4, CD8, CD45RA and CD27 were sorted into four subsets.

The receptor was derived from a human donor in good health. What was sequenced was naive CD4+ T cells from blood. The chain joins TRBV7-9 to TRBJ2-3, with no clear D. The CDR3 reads CASSLDTAFSADTQYF. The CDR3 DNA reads TGTGCCAGCAGCTTAGATACCGCATTCTCAGCAGATACGCAGTATTTT.